This TCR beta chain was observed in a study of metastatic and nonmetastatic thyroid tumors. At the level of the study: Repertoires were compared across blood and tumor or nodule tissue from malignant and benign thyroid patients.

This clone was found many times. No treatment of any kind had been given to any patient before thyroid surgery. The authors' processing: Researchers built a distant-metastasis classifier for papillary thyroid cancer that drew on CDR3 differences across clinicopathological groups. TCRdb re-clonotyped the PCR reads via MiXCR. None of the V and J calls come from the authors' own analysis; TCRdb made them. This sample has roughly 16,000 clones, with roughly 30% found just once. CDR1 is KGHSH, CDR2 LQKENI, per germline. Trimming at V came to 5 bases and at J to 3 bases, leaving 7 bases not matched to a gene. This CDR3 spans 14 amino acids.

The sample comprised tumor tissue. The sequence was obtained from a female donor with papillary thyroid cancer or a benign thyroid nodule (not recorded which). Some clones in this sample may be carry-over from other donors' samples. This chain links TRBV18 with TRBJ2-7, with 7 bases that match TRBD1. This CDR3 reads CASSARDRGYEQYF. CDR3 DNA: TGTGCCAGCTCAGCCCGGGACAGAGGCTACGAGCAGTACTTC. The whole variable domain, filled in from reference TRBV18 and TRBJ2-7, reads NAGVMQNPRHLVRRRGQEARLRCSPMKGHSHVYWYRQLPEEGLKFMVYLQKENIIDESGMPKERFSAEFPKEGPSILRIQQVVRGDSAAYFCASSARDRGYEQYFGPGTRLTVT.